This TCR beta chain was profiled in a study of human T cells and chemical hapten exposure. Study summary: Mostly female, the patients presented with alopecia areata, totalis or universalis.

The CDR3 runs 19 residues. Germline lookup yields CDR1 MDHEN and CDR2 SYDVKM. V gave up 6 bases and J gave up 1 base; unmatched junction bases: 16. Time point denoted: pre-sensitization, week 0. The treatment was: therapeutic diphenylcyclopropenone sensitization with weekly scalp DPC. Blood collection happened ahead of applying each patch test. TCRdb recomputed calls from the RACE reads with MiXCR, one row per CDR3 protein. The repertoire has under 300,000 distinct CDR3 sequences, 7.5% to 8% of them found once; the top ten carry about 1.1%. The rearrangement uses TRBV28 and TRBJ2-2; 8 bases match TRBD1. The clonotype originates from a man aged 18 to 35 with alopecia areata. Some clones in this sample may be carry-over from other donors' samples. The sample in question was whole blood, obtained in connection with sensitization to the hapten diphenylcyclopropenone (DPC). The CDR3 reads CASSGQGGDLERNTGELFF. The DNA for the CDR3 is TGTGCCAGCAGCGGACAGGGAGGCGATCTCGAAAGGAACACCGGGGAGCTGTTTTTT. Variable domain in full (rest from reference TRBV28 and TRBJ2-2): DVKVTQSSRYLVKRTGEKVFLECVQDMDHENMFWYRQDPGLGLRLIYFSYDVKMKEKGDIPEGYSVSREKKERFSLILESASTNQTSMYLCASSGQGGDLERNTGELFFGEGSRLTVL.